The sample holds many counts of the clone carrying this T cell receptor beta chain. The antigen remains undetermined. The data stem from a study of T cells in Graves' hyperthyroidism and ophthalmopathy. General observations from the study: Onset of ophthalmopathy came a median around 6.2 months after the model predicted it. Blood also showed most of the thyroid clonotypes that were expanded above 0.001.

Per germline, CDR1 SGHTA and CDR2 FQGNSA. V was trimmed by 6 bases and J by 4 bases, leaving 13 bases between them. The CDR3 extends over 14 amino acids. Researchers amplified the TCR beta CDR3 regions from RNA transcripts. A first-round RT-PCR of the TCR CDR3 used the HTBI primer set. TCRdb called the multiplex PCR reads again in MiXCR, with one record for every CDR3 protein. Among 350,000 or so distinct CDR3 sequences listed, about a sixth were seen once. This chain uses TRBV7-2 with TRBJ1-5, with D maybe TRBD1 (6 bases). The sequenced sample was blood. This sequence originates from a woman in her thirties or forties with Graves' ophthalmopathy. The CDR3 here is CASSRGQQNQPQHF. CDR3 DNA sequence: TGTGCCAGCAGTCGCGGACAGCAGAATCAGCCCCAGCATTTT.